One TCR beta chain is described in this entry. Sequencing was performed with immunoSEQ multiplex PCR; in TCRdb, only in-frame clones are kept and a portion is missing. The sample carries 65,000 to 100,000 clones, about 90% recorded once. This CDR3 is 12 amino acids long. V was cut by 4 bases and J by 3 bases, with 6 bases left in between. Germline loops: CDR1 LGHNA, CDR2 YNFKEQ. This sample stems from a study of blood T cell repertoires in COVID-19. Overall study: The cDNA or gDNA used as material had been derived from T cells, B-cell-depleted T cells, or PBMCs.

This chain connects TRBV4-2 to TRBJ1-1, with D hard to call. The sequence came from an elderly woman with acute or convalescent COVID-19. Sequencing used peripheral blood. CDR3 loop: CASSPGYTEAFF. DNA for the CDR3: TGTGCCAGCAGCCCGGGTTACACTGAAGCTTTCTTT.